The 25 T cell receptor beta chains below come from one sample, sequenced in a study of graft-versus-host responses after intestinal transplantation. Sequencing was performed with immunoSEQ multiplex PCR; in TCRdb, only in-frame clones are kept and a portion is missing. The sample includes some 86,000 clones, 90% to 95% of them seen just once. Their target antigens are unknown. The sequencing here drew on unstimulated CD4+ T cells sorted from spleen or lymph node cells, taken before intestinal transplant. Receptors were obtained from a human donor who received an intestinal transplant.

The V and J genes are TRBV5-1 and TRBJ1-1; maybe TRBD1 (6 bases). The CDR3 length is 18 residues. V lost 0 bases and J 1 base, leaving 19 bases between the germline ends. Germline CDR1 SGHRS, CDR2 YFSETQ. CDR3: CASSLGPGQNYGNTEAFF. The CDR3 DNA sequence: TGCGCCAGCAGCTTGGGGCCCGGACAGAACTATGGGAACACTGAAGCTTTCTTT.

The chain joins TRBV29-1 to TRBJ1-4; D gene ambiguous. The V gene lost 6 bases and the J gene lost 11 bases, with 16 bases spanning the gap. CDR1 and CDR2 (germline): SQVTM, ANQGSEA. CDR3 length: 12 amino acids. This chain's CDR3 is CSVRAAIGKLFF. In DNA form, the CDR3 reads TGCAGCGTGCGAGCGGCGATTGGGAAACTGTTTTTT. The entire variable domain, with the rest obtained from reference TRBV29-1 and TRBJ1-4, is as follows: SAVISQKPSRDICQRGTSLTIQCQVDSQVTMMFWYRQQPGQSLTLIATANQGSEATYESGFVIDKFPISRPNLTFSTLTVSNMSPEDSSIYLCSVRAAIGKLFFGSGTQLSVL.

This chain links TRBV10-3 with TRBJ2-3; 8 nucleotides align to TRBD2. Germline CDR1 ENHRY, CDR2 SYGVKD. V lost 7 bases, J lost 3 bases, and 6 bases stayed unmatched. This CDR3 spans 14 amino acids. DNA of the CDR3: TGTGCCATCATGGGACGGGAGGGGACAGATACGCAGTATTTT. Protein product: CAIMGREGTDTQYF.

This clone was recorded a few times. CDR3: CASSGQSSGANVLTF. CDR3 nucleotide sequence: TGTGCCAGCAGCGGACAGTCCTCTGGGGCCAACGTCCTGACTTTC. The chain is built from TRBV6-6 and TRBJ2-6; perhaps TRBD1 as D (6 bases). The length of the CDR3 is 15 residues. Germline assignment: CDR1 MNHNY and CDR2 SVGAGI (reference sequence). The germline V and J ends were trimmed by 6 bases and 0 bases, with 9 bases remaining between them.

The chain carries TRBV7-2 and TRBJ2-3; 11 nucleotides align to TRBD2. The CDR3 length is 17 residues. The germline CDR1 and CDR2 sequences are SGHTA and FQGNSA. The trim removed 0 bases at V and 5 bases at J, leaving 7 bases unmatched. In nucleotides, the CDR3 is TGTGCCAGCAGCTTAGCAGGTAGCGGGGGGGCAAAAGATACGCAGTATTTT. Translated: CASSLAGSGGAKDTQYF.

This clone appeared a single time. V usage is TRBV4-1 and J usage is TRBJ1-6, with 10 bases fitting TRBD1. The trim removed 6 bases at V and 8 bases at J, leaving 7 bases unmatched. There are 15 residues in the CDR3. From germline, CDR1 is MGHRA and CDR2 YSYEKL. The CDR3 protein is CASRAGGQGYSPLHF. The CDR3 nucleotides read TGCGCCAGCAGAGCCGGGGGACAGGGGTATTCACCCCTCCACTTT.

The V call is TRBV7-2, the J call TRBJ2-4, with D possibly TRBD2 on 7 matching bases. The germline V gene encodes CDR1 SGHTA and CDR2 FQGNSA. V lost 2 bases and J lost 0, with 14 bases in between. The length of the CDR3 is 17 residues. CDR3 in amino acids: CASSLTPGGLAKNIQYF. The CDR3 nucleotides read TGTGCCAGCAGCTTAACGCCCGGGGGGCTAGCCAAAAACATTCAGTACTTC.

The genes are TRBV2 and TRBJ2-3; 7 nucleotides agree with TRBD2. Losses at the gene ends were 3 bases for V and 2 bases for J; bases not matched to a gene: 2. CDR1 SNHLY and CDR2 FYNNEI come from the germline V gene. The CDR3 sequence is 14 residues long. CDR3 in amino acids: CASSDLAVTDTQYF. CDR3 DNA sequence: TGTGCCAGCAGTGATCTAGCGGTCACAGATACGCAGTATTTT.

The chain uses TRBV30 and TRBJ1-6; TRBD1 might be the D (5 bases). V lost 0 bases and J lost 7, with 16 bases in between. Germline values: CDR1 GTSNPN, CDR2 SVGIG (reference sequence). This CDR3 has 16 amino acids. The CDR3 spells CAWSVRAGSGNSPLHF. The CDR3 nucleotides read TGTGCCTGGAGTGTACGGGCGGGATCAGGGAATTCACCCCTCCACTTT.

This clone occurred once. CDR3 protein: CSASRNNEQFF. Here the CDR3 DNA reads TGCAGTGCTAGTCGTAACAATGAGCAGTTCTTC. The chain uses TRBV20-1 and TRBJ2-1; no definite D call. Germline assignment: CDR1 DFQATT and CDR2 SNEGSKA (reference sequence). With 3 bases removed from V and 5 bases from J, the gap between germline ends came to 5 bases. The CDR3 length is 11 residues.

The sample holds one count of this clone. The chain employs TRBV4-1 and TRBJ2-2, with D tentatively TRBD2 (5 bases). The germline V gene encodes CDR1 MGHRA and CDR2 YSYEKL. There are 17 residues in the CDR3. V lost 1 base and J 4 bases, leaving 16 bases between the germline ends. The CDR3 region is CASSQVGATAGTGELFF. The CDR3, as DNA: TGCGCCAGCAGCCAAGTGGGCGCTACGGCGGGCACCGGGGAGCTGTTTTTT.

The V call is TRBV10-2, the J call TRBJ2-1, with 10 bases identical to TRBD2. The CDR3 loop spans 15 amino acids. V lost 8 bases and J lost 3; bases outside the gene matches: 7. Germline CDR1 WSHSY, CDR2 SAAADI. DNA for the CDR3: TGCGCCAGCCGTGGGGTAGCGGGGGGCTACAATGAGCAGTTCTTC. It encodes CASRGVAGGYNEQFF.

The V call is TRBV11-3, the J call TRBJ1-2; TRBD1 is a possible D gene (6 bases). There are 11 residues in the CDR3. Germline-derived CDR1 and CDR2 are SGHNT and YENEEA. Trimming cost V 7 bases and J 6 bases, with 9 bases left between them. CDR3 residues: CASTSGDGYTF. CDR3 nucleotides: TGTGCCAGCACGTCAGGGGATGGCTACACCTTC.

The CDR3 loop is CASSQDQQGADTQYF. The CDR3 nucleotides are TGCGCCAGCAGCCAAGATCAGCAGGGGGCGGATACGCAGTATTTT. The gene calls are TRBV4-3 and TRBJ2-3; 8 bases match TRBD1. This CDR3 has 15 residues. In germline, CDR1 is LGHNA, CDR2 YSLEER. V shed 0 bases, J shed 6 bases, and the junction held 5 bases outside the gene matches.

V usage is TRBV14 and J usage is TRBJ2-7; D remains ambiguous. Germline CDR1 is SGHDN and CDR2 is FVKESK. The CDR3 has 15 amino acids. V was shortened by 1 base and J by 1 base, with 11 bases between the two germline ends. CDR3 loop: CASSQGLQQSYEQYF. As DNA, the CDR3 is TGTGCCAGCAGCCAAGGATTGCAACAGTCCTACGAGCAGTACTTC.

The chain recombines TRBV5-6 with TRBJ1-4; D is perhaps TRBD1 (5 bases). CDR1 and CDR2 from the germline V gene are SGHDT and YYEEEE. V lost 3 bases, J lost 8 bases, and 11 bases lay in between. The CDR3 totals 13 residues. The CDR3 nucleotides read TGTGCCAGCAGCTGGGGGGGGGACGAAAAACTGTTTTTT. It specifies CASSWGGDEKLFF.

This chain links TRBV6-5 with TRBJ2-2; D is perhaps TRBD2 (7 bases). Germline-derived CDR1 and CDR2 are MNHEY and SVGAGI. This CDR3 region has 15 residues. Trimming took off 4 bases at V and 4 bases at J, with 13 bases between the two ends. The CDR3 DNA follows: TGTGCCAGCAGTTTTAGGGGGGGGGTCACCGGGGAGCTGTTTTTT. The encoded protein is CASSFRGGVTGELFF.

The chain is built from TRBV10-3 and TRBJ2-7, with 12 nucleotides matching TRBD2. Germline trimming cut 5 bases from V and 2 bases from J; bases unmatched to any gene: 4. This CDR3 contains 15 residues. Looked up from germline, CDR1 is ENHRY and CDR2 is SYGVKD. This CDR3 is CAISPSGGAPYEQYF. Here the CDR3 DNA reads TGTGCCATCAGTCCTAGCGGGGGGGCCCCCTACGAGCAGTACTTC.

The CDR3 sequence: CASSETGDTEAFF. The CDR3 nucleotides read TGTGCCAGCAGCGAGACAGGGGACACTGAAGCTTTCTTT. This sequence joins TRBV9 and TRBJ1-1, with 8 bases matching TRBD1. After removal of 3 bases from V and 3 bases from J, the junction contained 1 base not matched to a gene. This CDR3 region has 13 residues. CDR1 SGDLS and CDR2 YYNGEE come from the germline V gene.

This clone was counted only a few times. V is TRBV10-1 and J is TRBJ2-1; D may be TRBD2 (5 bases). Trimming cost V 2 bases and J 0 bases, with 8 bases left between them. Germline assignment: CDR1 WNHNN and CDR2 SYGVQD (reference sequence). This CDR3 is built from 15 residues. CDR3 in amino acids: CASSEHLASYNEQFF. The CDR3 DNA reads as TGCGCCAGCAGTGAGCATCTAGCCTCCTACAATGAGCAGTTCTTC.

This chain connects TRBV5-1 to TRBJ2-1; D not certain. The CDR3 spans 12 residues. V was pared by 0 bases and J by 7 bases, with 5 bases between. The germline gives CDR1 SGHRS, CDR2 YFSETQ. In DNA form, the CDR3 reads TGCGCCAGCAGCTTGGACTGGAATGAGCAGTTCTTC. It is translated as CASSLDWNEQFF.

This clone was counted a single time. The chain links TRBV11-2 to TRBJ2-7; 7 bases agree with TRBD1. With 4 bases clipped from V and 3 bases from J, the junction kept 15 bases outside the gene matches. The CDR3 consists of 17 residues. The V gene's germline CDR1 is SGHAT and CDR2 FQNNGV. CDR3 loop: CASSYLVDRAQNYEQYF. The CDR3 region has the DNA TGTGCCAGCAGCTACCTAGTCGACAGGGCGCAGAACTACGAGCAGTACTTC. Together with reference TRBV11-2 and TRBJ2-7, the CDR3 gives the full variable domain: EAGVAQSPRYKIIEKRQSVAFWCNPISGHATLYWYQQILGQGPKLLIQFQNNGVVDDSQLPKDRFSAERLKGVDSTLKIQPAKLEDSAVYLCASSYLVDRAQNYEQYFGPGTRLTVT.

The chain is built from TRBV5-1 and TRBJ1-1; D is undetermined. Per germline, CDR1 SGHRS and CDR2 YFSETQ. The CDR3 is 13 residues long. V lost 2 bases and J lost 1, with 6 bases in between. CDR3 in amino acids: CASSLTPNTEAFF. The CDR3 coding sequence is TGCGCCAGCAGCTTAACTCCGAACACTGAAGCTTTCTTT. The full variable domain, with the rest looked up from reference TRBV5-1 and TRBJ1-1, is KAGVTQTPRYLIKTRGQQVTLSCSPISGHRSVSWYQQTPGQGLQFLFEYFSETQRNKGNFPGRFSGRQFSNSRSEMNVSTLELGDSALYLCASSLTPNTEAFFGQGTRLTVV.

The chain combines TRBV9 with TRBJ2-3; TRBD2 matches 7 bases. V was pared by 0 bases and J by 4 bases, with 5 bases of the junction left unmatched. CDR3 length: 15 amino acids. Germline CDR1 and CDR2: SGDLS and YYNGEE. CDR3 loop: CASSVDLGGADTQYF. The DNA for the CDR3 is TGTGCCAGCAGCGTAGACTTGGGGGGGGCAGATACGCAGTATTTT.

This chain joins TRBV19 and TRBJ1-5; D unclear. This CDR3 comprises 13 residues. V lost 3 bases to trimming and J lost 4 bases, with 7 bases between them. Germline loops: CDR1 LNHDA, CDR2 SQIVND (reference sequence). The DNA for the CDR3 is TGTGCCAGTAGTATTTCCTTGAATCAGCCCCAGCATTTT. Protein sequence: CASSISLNQPQHF.